The entry below describes one T cell receptor beta chain. Its antigen remains unknown. Libraries were prepared by immunoSEQ multiplex PCR; TCRdb keeps only in-frame clonotypes and omits some of them. Of around 500,000 clones listed, 89% are singletons. The treatment is: 19 received Ad26.COV2.S at low or high dose, single or two shots; 5 received placebo; per-sample allocation not given. Sampling was done on day 63 after the first vaccine or placebo injection. These data come from a study of Ad26.COV2.S vaccination and SARS-CoV-2 variants. Findings of the study overall: Possibly, TCR breadth and depth analyses underestimated total T cell responses.

The source material was peripheral blood, sampled in a trial of Ad26.COV2.S vaccine versus placebo. The sequence was collected from a person between 18 and 65 years old who received the Ad26.COV2.S COVID-19 vaccine or a placebo.

This CDR3 reads CASRRLGRQEFF. The CDR3 nucleotides are TGTGCCAGCCGGAGGTTGGGTCGGCAGGAGTTCTTC. This chain links TRBV2 with TRBJ2-1, with D possibly matching TRBD2 (5 bases). The CDR3 totals 12 residues. With 8 bases removed from V and 14 bases from J, the gap between germline ends came to 19 bases. The germline gives CDR1 SNHLY, CDR2 FYNNEI.